One and the same sample provided the 21 T cell receptor beta chains below, sequenced in a study of blood T cell repertoires in COVID-19. Sequencing used immunoSEQ multiplex PCR; TCRdb keeps in-frame clones, though not all of them. The data show fewer than 300,000 clones, with approximately 90% seen just once and roughly 3.9% held by the top ten. The sequenced sample consisted of peripheral blood. The receptor set was obtained from a man between 60 and 75 years old who had recovered from COVID-19.

This chain uses TRBV7-2 with TRBJ1-1, with D hard to call. V shed 4 bases and J shed 0 bases, with 21 bases lying between them. Germline values: CDR1 SGHTA, CDR2 FQGNSA. This CDR3 comprises 18 residues. CDR3 bases: TGTGCCAGCAGCTCCCTCGGGGTCGGGCCCCGTATGAACACTGAAGCTTTCTTT. The encoded protein is CASSSLGVGPRMNTEAFF. Drawing the rest from reference TRBV7-2 and TRBJ1-1, the complete variable domain is GAGVSQSPSNKVTEKGKDVELRCDPISGHTALYWYRQSLGQGLEFLIYFQGNSAPDKSGLPSDRFSAERTGGSVSTLTIQRTQQEDSAVYLCASSSLGVGPRMNTEAFFGQGTRLTVV.

The chain links TRBV10-3 to TRBJ2-2, with TRBD2 identical over 9 bases. V lost 0 bases, J lost 4 bases, and 3 bases stayed unmatched. The CDR3 is made up of 16 amino acids. CDR1 is ENHRY and CDR2 is SYGVKD in the germline V gene. The CDR3 coding sequence is TGTGCCATCAGTGAGTCAGCGGGGGGTCTCACCGGGGAGCTGTTTTTT. Its protein is CAISESAGGLTGELFF.

V usage is TRBV9 and J usage is TRBJ2-1; TRBD1 aligns across 10 bases. The CDR3 runs 15 residues. Germline lookup yields CDR1 SGDLS and CDR2 YYNGEE. The V and J ends lost 3 bases and 5 bases, in that order; junction bases with no gene match: 5. The CDR3: CASSDRTGGNNEQFF. The CDR3 DNA reads TGTGCCAGCAGCGACCGGACAGGGGGGAACAATGAGCAGTTCTTC.

The chain combines TRBV3-1 (or the pseudogene TRBV3-2) with TRBJ2-7; TRBD2 matches 10 bases. CDR1 is LGHDT and CDR2 is YNNKEL in the germline V gene (reference sequence). The CDR3 is made up of 17 amino acids. With V trimmed by 3 bases and J by 7 bases, 15 bases remained unmatched. CDR3 sequence reads: CASSHEPISGGAHEQYF. In DNA, the CDR3 is TGTGCCAGCAGCCACGAACCAATAAGCGGGGGGGCCCATGAGCAGTACTTC.

The V gene is TRBV19, the J gene TRBJ1-5; TRBD1 might be the D (6 bases). The germline gives CDR1 LNHDA, CDR2 SQIVND (reference sequence). The CDR3 extends over 12 amino acids. Trimming removed 6 bases at V and 13 bases at J, with 16 bases between. The CDR3, as DNA: TGTGCCAGTAGCCCAGGGTGGCAGGGGCAGCATTTT. Encoded protein: CASSPGWQGQHF.

The CDR3 spells CASSLDEGARFGYTF. The CDR3 DNA reads as TGCGCCAGCAGCTTGGATGAGGGGGCGAGGTTTGGCTACACCTTC. The chain uses TRBV5-1 and TRBJ1-2; TRBD1 matches 7 bases. This CDR3 comprises 15 residues. Germline assignment: CDR1 SGHRS and CDR2 YFSETQ. After removal of 0 bases from V and 7 bases from J, the junction contained 9 bases not matched to a gene. Full variable domain (rest looked up from reference TRBV5-1 and TRBJ1-2): KAGVTQTPRYLIKTRGQQVTLSCSPISGHRSVSWYQQTPGQGLQFLFEYFSETQRNKGNFPGRFSGRQFSNSRSEMNVSTLELGDSALYLCASSLDEGARFGYTFGSGTRLTVV.

The gene calls are TRBV5-1 and TRBJ2-3; the match to TRBD2 covers 9 bases. V trimming: 0 bases; J trimming: 2 bases; junction bases outside the gene matches: 13. The CDR3 spans 19 residues. Germline CDR1 SGHRS, CDR2 YFSETQ. CDR3 coding DNA: TGCGCCAGCAGCTTGGCAAGTACAGCGGGGGGCCCAACCACAGATACGCAGTATTTT. It codes for CASSLASTAGGPTTDTQYF.

This clone was detected once. The chain recombines TRBV11-3 with TRBJ2-1; D is unclear. The germline V gene encodes CDR1 SGHNT and CDR2 YENEEA. CDR3 length: 12 residues. Trimming cost V 5 bases and J 7 bases, with 9 bases left between them. DNA of the CDR3: TGTGCCAGCAGCCCTACAGAAAATGAGCAGTTCTTC. Residues: CASSPTENEQFF.

V is TRBV30 and J is TRBJ2-5; D might be TRBD2 (5 bases). The CDR3 runs to 12 residues. The germline V gene has CDR1 GTSNPN and CDR2 SVGIG (reference sequence). V shed 2 bases and J shed 5 bases, with 9 bases lying between them. As DNA, the CDR3 is TGTGCCTGGAGTTCAAGAGGGGAGACCCAGTACTTC. Amino acid sequence: CAWSSRGETQYF.

This clone was detected once. This chain joins TRBV6-2 or TRBV6-3 and TRBJ2-1; no clear D gene. The V gene lost 2 bases and the J gene lost 1 base, with 9 bases spanning the gap. CDR3 length: 15 residues. Germline V gene data show CDR1 as MNHEY and CDR2 as SVGEGT. CDR3 amino acids: CASSYEHWSYNEQFF. CDR3 sequence (DNA): TGTGCCAGCAGTTACGAGCATTGGTCCTACAATGAGCAGTTCTTC.

This clone was recorded only once. CDR3 protein: CASSMGREREKLFF. The CDR3, as DNA: TGTGCCAGTAGTATGGGCCGCGAACGGGAAAAACTGTTTTTT. The J gene is TRBJ1-4, the V gene TRBV19; D is undetermined. Between the trimmed V and J ends, which lost 3 bases and 8 bases, there was a span of 13 bases. This CDR3 comprises 14 residues. Per the germline V gene, CDR1 is LNHDA and CDR2 is SQIVND (reference sequence).

The count of this clone is one. The chain couples TRBV5-5 to TRBJ2-1; 8 bases line up with TRBD2. The V and J ends lost 6 bases and 9 bases, in that order; junction bases with no gene match: 11. Germline V gene data show CDR1 as SGHKS and CDR2 as YYEKEE (reference sequence). The CDR3 is made up of 14 amino acids. This CDR3 reads CASTLPGGYGEQFF. Here the CDR3 DNA reads TGTGCCAGCACCCTCCCGGGGGGGTATGGTGAGCAGTTCTTC.

The chain links TRBV2 to TRBJ2-7; 9 bases line up with TRBD1. The CDR3 contains 15 residues. Germline CDR1 reads SNHLY; CDR2 reads FYNNEI. Trimming removed 4 bases from V and 7 bases from J; junction bases left unmatched: 11. The CDR3 DNA reads as TGTGCCAGCAGTGTTGGTCCGGGACAGGGCTGGGAGCAGTACTTC. This sequence encodes CASSVGPGQGWEQYF.

The J gene is TRBJ2-5, the V gene TRBV5-4, with 7 positions matching TRBD1. The V gene's germline CDR1 is SGHNT and CDR2 YYREEE (reference sequence). This CDR3 has 15 residues. With 4 bases clipped from V and 4 bases from J, the junction kept 10 bases outside the gene matches. CDR3 nucleotides: TGTGCCAGCAGCACCCAGACAGGGTTGGGAGAGACCCAGTACTTC. Amino acids: CASSTQTGLGETQYF.

The V call is TRBV5-4, the J call TRBJ2-1; D is perhaps TRBD1 (6 bases). There are 15 residues in the CDR3. Trimming removed 4 bases at V and 6 bases at J, with 17 bases between. Germline assignment: CDR1 SGHNT and CDR2 YYREEE (reference sequence). In DNA form, the CDR3 reads TGTGCCAGCAGCCGACCGGACAGATTCGGCAATGAGCAGTTCTTC. Protein: CASSRPDRFGNEQFF.

This clone was recorded at least ten times. V gene TRBV30 combines with J gene TRBJ2-3; TRBD1 aligns across 10 bases. J was trimmed by 3 bases and V by 4 bases; bases with no gene match: 7. This CDR3 spans 15 amino acids. Germline V gene lookup returns CDR1 GTSNPN and CDR2 SVGIG (reference sequence). The CDR3 DNA is TGTGCCTGGAATCCCCCGGGACAGGGGACAGATACGCAGTATTTT. Encoded protein: CAWNPPGQGTDTQYF.

The gene calls are TRBV6-5 and TRBJ1-5, with D perhaps TRBD1 (5 bases). The CDR3 is 14 residues long. V was trimmed by 7 bases and J by 4 bases, leaving 14 bases between them. Germline CDR1 reads MNHEY; CDR2 reads SVGAGI. DNA for the CDR3: TGTGCCAGCATCTCCATGGGGGGGAATCAGCCCCAGCATTTT. Translated: CASISMGGNQPQHF.

The chain has TRBV5-1 and TRBJ2-5; 9 bases are a match to TRBD1. This CDR3 spans 16 amino acids. Trimming cost V 0 bases and J 5 bases; bases outside gene matches: 8. Germline-derived CDR1 and CDR2 are SGHRS and YFSETQ. CDR3 coding DNA: TGCGCCAGCAGCTTGGGGGGACAGGGAAGGTTGGAGACCCAGTACTTC. This encodes CASSLGGQGRLETQYF.

The chain links TRBV4-2 to TRBJ2-3; 10 nucleotides match TRBD2. This CDR3 has 16 residues. Per germline, CDR1 LGHNA and CDR2 YNFKEQ. V shed 4 bases, J shed 6 bases, and the junction held 10 bases outside the gene matches. In DNA form, the CDR3 reads TGTGCCAGCAGCCTTGGGAGGCTAGCGGGGGAGGATACGCAGTATTTT. Protein product: CASSLGRLAGEDTQYF.

CDR3 DNA: TGTGCCAGCAGCAACCAGATCTCTGGAAACACCATATATTTT. This translates into CASSNQISGNTIYF. The V and J genes are TRBV7-8 and TRBJ1-3; D ambiguous. Germline V gene lookup returns CDR1 SGHVS and CDR2 FQNEAQ. Trimming took off 5 bases at V and 0 bases at J, with 8 bases between the two ends. This CDR3 has 14 residues.

This rearrangement joins TRBV28 to TRBJ1-3, with 9 bases that match TRBD1. The CDR3 spans 19 residues. V gave up 5 bases and J gave up 2 bases; unmatched junction bases: 16. CDR1 is MDHEN, CDR2 SYDVKM, per germline. Here the CDR3 DNA reads TGTGCCAGCAGTCCGGGGACAGGGTACTATCGTTCGCCTGGAAACACCATATATTTT. Its protein is CASSPGTGYYRSPGNTIYF.